A single sample gave rise to the 8 T cell receptor gamma chains below, sequenced in a study of Vδ1+ human thymocytes. Extracted RNA was reverse transcribed into cDNA. Pooled V-gene forward primers with one constant-region reverse primer generated the CDR3 amplicons by multiplex PCR. TCRdb redid the clone calls on the multiplex PCR reads with CATT. The sample has roughly 30,000 gamma-chain clones; over 15% are singletons. Overall study results and limits: Highly polyclonal TRG and TRD repertoires with Gaussian CDR3 length distributions appeared in thymus.

Their antigens are not known. Material: Vdelta1+ gamma-delta thymocytes from the thymus. Specified subset: FACS-sorted CD3+ TCRalphabeta- TCRVdelta1+ TCRVdelta2- thymocytes. These receptors originate from a boy younger than two who had congenital heart surgery.

The chain recombines TRGV5 with TRGJ1 or TRGJ2. The CDR3 is made up of 13 amino acids. Germline lookup yields CDR1 VINAFY and CDR2 YDVSNSKD. The V segment lost 6 bases and the J segment 5 bases; nucleotides outside the gene matches: 10. CDR3 DNA: TGTGCCACCTGGCCACGCCGGGATTATAAGAAACTCTTT. Protein: CATWPRRDYKKLF.

This clone is categorized as medium-sized (0.01 to 0.1%). This may stem from a read error, because a much larger clone lies one nucleotide away. Other DNA sequences within the sample encode an identical CDR3. The chain joins TRGV4 to TRGJ1 or TRGJ2. Looked up from germline, CDR1 is EGSTGY and CDR2 is YDSYTSSV. The CDR3 spans 11 residues. The trim removed 3 bases at V and 5 bases at J, leaving 1 base unmatched. The chain's CDR3 is CATWDHYKKLF. The CDR3 DNA reads as TGTGCCACCTGGGATCATTATAAGAAACTCTTT.

The chain joins TRGV9 to TRGJ1 or TRGJ2. The CDR3 totals 16 residues. J lost 4 bases, V lost 0 bases, and 12 bases had no gene match. Per germline, CDR1 GITISATS and CDR2 ISYDGTV (reference sequence). In nucleotides, the CDR3 is TGTGCCTTGTGGGAGGTGCATAGTGCGGAATATTATAAGAAACTCTTT. This encodes CALWEVHSAEYYKKLF.

The chain carries TRGV4 and TRGJ1 or TRGJ2. Losses at the gene ends were 0 bases for V and 7 bases for J; bases not matched to a gene: 9. The CDR3 sequence is 14 residues long. Germline assignment: CDR1 EGSTGY and CDR2 YDSYTSSV. The DNA of the CDR3 is TGTGCCACCTGGGATGGGCCGTCGGGATATAAGAAACTCTTT. Translating it yields CATWDGPSGYKKLF.

V is TRGV9 and J is TRGJ1 or TRGJ2. Germline V gene data show CDR1 as GITISATS and CDR2 as ISYDGTV (reference sequence). The CDR3 loop spans 15 amino acids. Unmatched junction bases numbered 7, after V lost 1 base and J lost 1 base. The CDR3 bases are TGTGCCTTGTGGGAGGTAAACTCAAATTATTATAAGAAACTCTTT. Its translation is CALWEVNSNYYKKLF.

In this sample, this clone is medium-sized. V usage is TRGV9 and J usage is TRGJ1 or TRGJ2. The germline V gene has CDR1 GITISATS and CDR2 ISYDGTV (reference sequence). V was clipped by 3 bases and J by 10 bases; unmatched bases: 6. CDR3 length: 11 residues. The CDR3 loop reads CALWETQKKLF. The CDR3 nucleotides are TGTGCCTTGTGGGAGACCCAAAAGAAACTCTTT.

As regards this clone: Other nucleotide sequences in the sample specify the same CDR3. The genes are TRGV4 and TRGJ1 or TRGJ2. After removal of 0 bases from V and 6 bases from J, the junction contained 5 bases not matched to a gene. Germline V gene lookup returns CDR1 EGSTGY and CDR2 YDSYTSSV. CDR3 size: 13 residues. Here the CDR3 DNA reads TGTGCCACCTGGGATGGGCAGGGTTATAAGAAACTCTTT. Its translation: CATWDGQGYKKLF.

The gene calls are TRGV3 and TRGJ1 or TRGJ2. Trimming at V came to 0 bases and at J to 12 bases, leaving 14 bases not matched to a gene. From germline, CDR1 is VTNTFY and CDR2 YDVSTARD (reference sequence). This CDR3 has 14 residues. CDR3 loop: CATWDRQCDHRKLF. The CDR3, as DNA: TGTGCCACCTGGGACAGGCAATGTGATCATAGGAAACTCTTT.